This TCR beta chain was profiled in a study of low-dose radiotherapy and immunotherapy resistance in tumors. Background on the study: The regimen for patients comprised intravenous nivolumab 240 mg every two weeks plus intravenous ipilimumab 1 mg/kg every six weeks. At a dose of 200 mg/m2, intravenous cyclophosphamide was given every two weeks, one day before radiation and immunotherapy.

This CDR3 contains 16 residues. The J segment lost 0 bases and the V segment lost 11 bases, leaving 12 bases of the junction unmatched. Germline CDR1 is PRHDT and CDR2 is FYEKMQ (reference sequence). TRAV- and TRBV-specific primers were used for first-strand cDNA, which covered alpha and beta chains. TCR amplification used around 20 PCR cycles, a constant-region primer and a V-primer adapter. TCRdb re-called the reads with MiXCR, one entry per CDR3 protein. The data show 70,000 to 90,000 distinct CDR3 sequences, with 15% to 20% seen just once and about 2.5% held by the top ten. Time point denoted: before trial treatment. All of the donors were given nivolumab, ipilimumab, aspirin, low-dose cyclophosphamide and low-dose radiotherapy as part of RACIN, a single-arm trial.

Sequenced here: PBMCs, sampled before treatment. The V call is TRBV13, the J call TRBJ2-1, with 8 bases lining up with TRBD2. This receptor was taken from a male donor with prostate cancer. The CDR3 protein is CAASPGGGGSYNEQFF. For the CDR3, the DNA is TGTGCCGCCTCCCCGGGAGGGGGGGGCTCCTACAATGAGCAGTTCTTC.